Reported below is one T cell receptor (beta chain). This clonotype was counted many times. Which antigen it targets is not known. No base quality values were provided; no much bigger clone lies one nucleotide off. CDR1 and CDR2 are read off the germline V gene as SGDLS and YYNGEE. The CDR3 contains 13 residues, cysteine and phenylalanine counted. The DNA shown is the 39-base CDR3, in frame from base 1. Deletion took 0 bases off V and 6 bases off J, with a span of 6 bases between the germline ends. The source of the sample is a study of CD8+CD57+ T cells in acquired aplastic anemia listed by TCRdb under 2018. Turning to the overall study: DNA extracted from sorted CD4+ and CD8+ cells had a mean of roughly 3.3 ug, with a range of roughly 0.17 to 27.4 ug. An average of approximately 9.8 million reads for CD4+ cells and 12 million or so reads for CD8+ cells was obtained from healthy donor samples.

The study deep-sequenced TCR repertoires of sorted CD4+ and CD8+ blood T cells from severe aplastic anemia patients and healthy subjects. Ficoll-Paque density gradient centrifugation was used to isolate peripheral blood mononuclear cells. Before DNA extraction, CD4+ and CD8+ T cells were sorted with FACS or magnetic beads. Results and caveats for the whole study, not just this receptor: No significant difference in CD8+ Simpson's diversity was found between patients and healthy controls (P=0.060). Some 30 CD8+ CDR3 sequences were found to be shared between patients and controls, but these sequences appeared to be highly expressed in patients and within the immunodominant clones of the patients.

Profiling of TCR beta VDJ combinations and CDR3 sequences used genomic DNA as the template. An Illumina HiSeq 2000 was the platform used for TCR repertoire sequencing. The published analysis was carried out like this. Repertoire assessment relied on Simpson's diversity index, CDR3 size and DJ length profiles, and TRBV/TRBJ rearrangement plots. The most abundant DNA sequence in the deep sequencing data was taken as the immunodominant clone. CDR3 amino acid sequences were screened for sharing across subjects and were compared with published repertoires and the VDJdb database. TCRdb trimmed public reads at Q25 via fastp, called clones via MiXCR and kept in-frame beta chains. Rows with one shared CDR3 protein collapse into an entry with the most common genes and DNA. Clone size and V and J calls follow TCRdb, not the original study. The sample yields 35,000 to 45,000 distinct CDR3 sequences; 65% to 70% were counted once. The leading ten clones occupy around 22% of the sample.

The rearrangement joined TRBV9 to TRBJ2-2, with the D gene call left open. Material: sorted CD4+, CD8+, or CD8+CD57+ T cells (not recorded which) from PBMCs. The sequence came from a human donor in good health, serving as a control. The CDR3 protein: CASSVVSAGELFF. The nucleotides are TGTGCCAGCAGCGTAGTATCGGCCGGGGAGCTGTTTTTT.